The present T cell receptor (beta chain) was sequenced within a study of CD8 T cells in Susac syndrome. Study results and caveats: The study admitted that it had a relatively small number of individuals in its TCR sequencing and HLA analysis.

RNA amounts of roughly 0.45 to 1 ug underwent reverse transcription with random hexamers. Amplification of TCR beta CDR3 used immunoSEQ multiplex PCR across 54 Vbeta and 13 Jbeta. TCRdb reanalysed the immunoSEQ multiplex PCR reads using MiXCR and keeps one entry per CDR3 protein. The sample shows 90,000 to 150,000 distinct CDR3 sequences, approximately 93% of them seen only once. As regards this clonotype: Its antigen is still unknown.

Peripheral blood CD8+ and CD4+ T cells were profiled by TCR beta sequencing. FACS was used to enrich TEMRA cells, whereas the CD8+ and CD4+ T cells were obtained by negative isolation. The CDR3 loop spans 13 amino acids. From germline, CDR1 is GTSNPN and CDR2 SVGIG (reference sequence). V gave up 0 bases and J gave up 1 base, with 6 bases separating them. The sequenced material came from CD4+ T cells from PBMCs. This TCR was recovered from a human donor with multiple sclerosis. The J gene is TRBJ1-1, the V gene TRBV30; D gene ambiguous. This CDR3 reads CAWSVWTNTEAFF. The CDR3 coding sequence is TGTGCCTGGAGTGTTTGGACGAACACTGAAGCTTTCTTT.